This TCR beta chain appears in the sequencing data of a study of T cells after yellow fever vaccination. On this clonotype itself: Its target is unknown.

The CDR3 loop spans 15 amino acids. V was clipped by 5 bases and J by 7 bases; unmatched bases: 7. TCRdb re-called the 5' RACE reads through MiXCR, storing one row per CDR3 protein. The sample comprises about 300,000 distinct CDR3 sequences, roughly 7% of which are singletons, and 15% to 20% rests with the top ten. Study results and limitations: The secondary response peaked faster, at day 5 versus 15, but was weaker.

This TCR derives from a man between 18 and 29 years old who received the YFV17D yellow fever vaccine. The chain joins TRBV12-3 or TRBV12-4 to TRBJ2-1, with 11 positions matching TRBD2. The specimen was PBMCs, collected approximately 47 days after the first yellow fever vaccination. CDR3: CASSRFSGGVNEQFF. CDR3 DNA: TGTGCCAGCAGTCGTTTTAGCGGGGGGGTAAATGAGCAGTTCTTC.